The clone carrying this T cell receptor beta chain counts as medium-sized. Its antigen is unknown. Amplification of TCR beta used genomic DNA extracted from peripheral blood. These data originate in a study of T cell repertoires in aging, cancer and after chemotherapy. Study in general: Donors were grouped into six age bands spanning 30 or younger through 70 or older. The whole study produced a dataset of around 8.4 million TCR reads.

Study-level results: Age-matched healthy donors had significantly more diverse, less clonal blood TCR repertoires than untreated cancer patients.

A mixed TRB-A/B primer pool amplified rearranged TRB by multiplex touch-down PCR. TCRdb reprocessed the multiplex PCR reads with MiXCR, giving one entry per CDR3 protein. The sample records several thousand distinct CDR3 sequences, about 23% being singletons. CDR1 is SGHDT and CDR2 is YYEEEE in the germline V gene. V was shortened by 7 bases and J by 2 bases, with 12 bases between the two germline ends. CDR3 length: 13 residues. The V call is TRBV5-6, the J call TRBJ1-2; tentative D call: TRBD1 (5 bases). Sequencing used blood. This TCR derives from a human donor in good health. The donor label of this sample is uncertain. CDR3 DNA: TGTGCCAGCCGCTGGGGACCCAACTATGGCTACACCTTC. Protein: CASRWGPNYGYTF.